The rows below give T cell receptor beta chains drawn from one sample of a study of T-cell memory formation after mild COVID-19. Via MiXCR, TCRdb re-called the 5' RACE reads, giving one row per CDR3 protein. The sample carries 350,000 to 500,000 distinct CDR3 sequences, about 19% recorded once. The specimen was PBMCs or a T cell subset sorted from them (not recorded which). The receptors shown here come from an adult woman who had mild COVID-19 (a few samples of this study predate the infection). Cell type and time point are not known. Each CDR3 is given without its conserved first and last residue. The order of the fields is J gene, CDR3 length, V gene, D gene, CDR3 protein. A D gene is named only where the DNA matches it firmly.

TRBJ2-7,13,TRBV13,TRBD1,ASSGKRQGRYEQY
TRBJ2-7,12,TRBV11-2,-,ASSLRAPSYEQY
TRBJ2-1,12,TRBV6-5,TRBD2,ASSYAGDYNEQF
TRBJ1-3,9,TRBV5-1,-,ASRAGNTIY
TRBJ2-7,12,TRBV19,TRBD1,ASSITDRGYEQY
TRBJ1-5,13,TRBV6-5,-,ASSRDIGGNQPQH
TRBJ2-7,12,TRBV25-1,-,ASSDRGPGYEQY
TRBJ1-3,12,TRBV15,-,ATSRDFGGNTIY
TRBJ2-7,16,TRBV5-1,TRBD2,ASSLAFKGLAETYEQY
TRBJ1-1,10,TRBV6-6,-,ASSARGTEAF
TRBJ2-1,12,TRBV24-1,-,ATSDLGQPDEQF
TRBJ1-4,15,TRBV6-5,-,ASSKSYRDYTVEKLF
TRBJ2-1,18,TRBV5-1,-,ASRNGLGSLPIGSYNEQF
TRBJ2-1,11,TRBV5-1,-,ASSLGLINEQF
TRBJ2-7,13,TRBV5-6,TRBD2,ASSTGLAGVEEQY
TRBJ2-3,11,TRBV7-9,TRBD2,ASSSPLAGGPY
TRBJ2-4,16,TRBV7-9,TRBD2,ASSLDAGGSGAKNIQY
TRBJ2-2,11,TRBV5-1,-,ASVQGNTGELF
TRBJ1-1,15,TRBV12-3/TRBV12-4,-,ASSTHRDTRMNTEAF
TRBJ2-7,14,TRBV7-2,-,ASSFAGSGQAYEQY
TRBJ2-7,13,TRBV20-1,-,SARVGWEASYEQY
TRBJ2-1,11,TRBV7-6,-,ASSLGNNNEQF
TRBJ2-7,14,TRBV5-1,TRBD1,ASSLAIGTGRYEQY
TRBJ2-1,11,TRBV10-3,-,AISGLSDNEQF
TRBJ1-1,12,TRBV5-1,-,ASSTGRGNTEAF
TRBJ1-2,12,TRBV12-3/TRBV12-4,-,ASSLAPSSYGYT
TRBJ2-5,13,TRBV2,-,ASSSGRDSGETQY
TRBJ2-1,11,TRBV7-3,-,ASSSPLGNEQF
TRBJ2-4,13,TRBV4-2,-,ASSQDGGGKNIQY
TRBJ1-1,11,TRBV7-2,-,ATGGFMNTEAF
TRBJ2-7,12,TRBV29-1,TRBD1,SVDGDRDPYEQY
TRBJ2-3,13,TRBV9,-,ASSAGGGFTDTQY
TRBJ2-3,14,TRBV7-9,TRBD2,ASSPWTSGKGDTQY
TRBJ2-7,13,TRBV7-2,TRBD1,ASSPGQGRRYEQY
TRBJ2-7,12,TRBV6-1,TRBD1,ASSDGTGTYEQY
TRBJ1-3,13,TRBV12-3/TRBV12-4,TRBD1,ASSADRNSGNTIY
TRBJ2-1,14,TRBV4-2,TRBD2,ASSQGGGSDYNEQF
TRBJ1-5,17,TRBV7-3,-,ASSAPGAGARPGYQPQH
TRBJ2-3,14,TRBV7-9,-,ASTEEVYLATDTQY
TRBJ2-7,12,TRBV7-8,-,ASSGGGRSYEQY
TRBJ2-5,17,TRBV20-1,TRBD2,SARVGNSGGAFFQETQY
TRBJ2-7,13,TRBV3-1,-,ASSYFRGAGYEQY
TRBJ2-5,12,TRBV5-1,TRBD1,ASSTGQRQETQY
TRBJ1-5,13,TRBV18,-,ASSSGHNSNQPQH
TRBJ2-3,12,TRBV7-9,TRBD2,ASSHERERITQY
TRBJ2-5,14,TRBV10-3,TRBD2,AIRSSSGGPEETQY
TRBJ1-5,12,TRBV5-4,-,ASSSLGQGQPQH
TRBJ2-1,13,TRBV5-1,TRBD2,ASSFTSGLYNEQF
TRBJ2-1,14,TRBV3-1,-,ASSATGLGPYNEQF
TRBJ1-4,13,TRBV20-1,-,SARVFEGGREKLF
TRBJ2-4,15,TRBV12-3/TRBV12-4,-,ASTYMGGLLAKNIQY
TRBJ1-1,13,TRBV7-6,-,ASSSYREKNTEAF
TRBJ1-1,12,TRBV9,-,ASSDKDTNTEAF
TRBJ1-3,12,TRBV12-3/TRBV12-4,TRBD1,ASSPTGLGNTIY
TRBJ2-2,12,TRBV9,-,ASSGGGRTGELF